Below, 20 T cell receptor beta chains from the same sample are listed, as sequenced in a study of shared clonotypes between healthy human individuals. The assay was immunoSEQ multiplex PCR, and TCRdb's table has in-frame clones only and misses some. Of about 990,000 clones listed, 70% to 80% were seen once; the top ten hold roughly 0.62%. The sample comprised memory CD4+ T cells from PBMCs. Subset specified: CD45RA-negative fraction. Receptor source: a man aged 18 to 29 in good health. Some clones in this sample may be carry-over from other donors' samples.

The chain recombines TRBV2 with TRBJ2-7; tentatively, D is TRBD1 or TRBD2 (5 bases each). The CDR3 is 14 residues long. Trimming cost V 6 bases and J 2 bases, with 14 bases left between them. Germline V lookup: CDR1 SNHLY, CDR2 FYNNEI. CDR3 sequence reads: CASRTGRNTYEQYF. For the CDR3, the DNA is TGTGCCAGCAGGACGGGACGGAACACCTACGAGCAGTACTTC.

This rearrangement joins TRBV19 to TRBJ2-5; a possible D gene is TRBD2 (6 bases). V was pared by 1 base and J by 2 bases, with 14 bases between. The germline CDR1 and CDR2 sequences are LNHDA and SQIVND (reference sequence). The CDR3 has 16 residues. The CDR3 region has the DNA TGTGCCAGTAGTATAGTCTCTGGTGGGGGGCAAGAGACCCAGTACTTC. Translating gives CASSIVSGGGQETQYF.

This clone was seen more than once but under ten times. V gene TRBV7-2 combines with J gene TRBJ2-5; D gene uncertain. Germline V CDR1 and CDR2: SGHTA, FQGNSA. V was clipped by 5 bases and J by 1 base, with 8 bases between them. The CDR3 is made up of 13 amino acids. The CDR3 region is CASSSWGQETQYF. The CDR3 DNA follows: TGTGCCAGCAGCAGCTGGGGCCAAGAGACCCAGTACTTC.

This rearrangement joins TRBV11-3 to TRBJ2-1; TRBD2 aligns across 7 bases. After removal of 3 bases from V and 8 bases from J, the junction contained 7 bases not matched to a gene. Germline V gene data show CDR1 as SGHNT and CDR2 as YENEEA. The CDR3 totals 14 residues. The CDR3 protein is CASSLAAGEYEQFF. The DNA for the CDR3 is TGTGCCAGCAGCTTGGCTGCGGGAGAATATGAGCAGTTCTTC.

V is TRBV6-5 and J is TRBJ2-2, with a tentative D call TRBD1 (5 bases). The CDR3 spans 15 residues. Germline CDR1 MNHEY, CDR2 SVGAGI. V lost 6 bases and J lost 2, with 13 bases in between. This CDR3 is CASRRQSLNTGELFF. The CDR3 DNA reads TGTGCCAGCAGGAGACAGTCACTAAACACCGGGGAGCTGTTTTTT.

This clone turned up a few times. This chain connects TRBV5-4 to TRBJ1-4; D remains ambiguous. Trimming stripped 3 bases from V and 5 bases from J, with 11 bases between. The CDR3 is made up of 14 amino acids. Germline CDR1 and CDR2: SGHNT and YYREEE (reference sequence). As DNA, the CDR3 is TGTGCCAGCAGCTACGGTAGAAACAATGAAAAACTGTTTTTT. Translating gives CASSYGRNNEKLFF. Using reference TRBV5-4 and TRBJ1-4 for the parts outside the CDR3, the full variable domain is ETGVTQSPTHLIKTRGQQVTLRCSSQSGHNTVSWYQQALGQGPQFIFQYYREEENGRGNFPPRFSGLQFPNYSSELNVNALELDDSALYLCASSYGRNNEKLFFGSGTQLSVL.

The chain couples TRBV4-3 to TRBJ2-1, with D possibly TRBD2 on 6 matching bases. The length of the CDR3 is 17 residues. Germline V gives CDR1 LGHNA, CDR2 YSLEER. V lost 4 bases to trimming and J lost 1 base, with 17 bases between them. The CDR3 region has the DNA TGCGCCAGCAGCCCGGGGCGTACGGGAGTGTCCTACAATGAGCAGTTCTTC. This translates into CASSPGRTGVSYNEQFF.

The J gene is TRBJ2-1, the V gene TRBV23-1, with 9 bases that match TRBD1. TRBV23-1 is recorded as an ORF, its role being uncertain. The length of the CDR3 is 16 residues. Germline trimming cut 4 bases from V and 5 bases from J; bases unmatched to any gene: 9. The CDR3 loop is CASSLLRRDRDNEQFF. Written as DNA, the CDR3 is TGCGCCAGCAGTCTTCTCCGCCGGGACAGGGACAATGAGCAGTTCTTC.

The chain couples TRBV9 to TRBJ2-5; unclear D gene. CDR3 length equals 14 residues. V was cut by 0 bases and J by 2 bases, with 8 bases left in between. Germline loops: CDR1 SGDLS, CDR2 YYNGEE. The CDR3 spells CASSVEGLQETQYF. For the CDR3, the DNA is TGTGCCAGCAGCGTAGAGGGTCTTCAAGAGACCCAGTACTTC.

The chain uses TRBV27 and TRBJ1-2; D may be TRBD1 (5 bases). V was cut by 0 bases and J by 4 bases, with 9 bases left in between. Germline V CDR1 and CDR2: MNHEY, SMNVEV (reference sequence). The CDR3 runs to 14 residues. CDR3 protein: CASSLSRQGYGYTF. The CDR3 nucleotides read TGTGCCAGCAGTTTATCGCGCCAGGGCTATGGCTACACCTTC.

The CDR3 DNA reads TGCGCCAGCAGCCAAGATGAAATAGCGCGATCGTCTTACAATGAGCAGTTCTTC. This translates into CASSQDEIARSSYNEQFF. This sequence joins TRBV4-3 and TRBJ2-1; D is possibly TRBD2 (5 bases). Germline V gene data show CDR1 as LGHNA and CDR2 as YSLEER. Trimming left V 0 bases short and J 4 bases short, with 19 bases between. The CDR3 runs to 18 residues.

As to this clone: A far larger clone is just one base off, so this is likely a read error. The chain recombines TRBV10-3 with TRBJ1-2; tentative D call: TRBD1 (6 bases). Trimming took off 3 bases at V and 6 bases at J, with 11 bases between the two ends. The CDR3 is made up of 13 amino acids. Germline V CDR1 and CDR2: ENHRY, SYGVKD. CDR3: CAISETGSHGYTF. The CDR3 coding sequence is TGTGCCATCAGTGAAACAGGGTCCCATGGCTACACCTTC.

CDR3 in amino acids: CAWESGTGAYNEQFF. The DNA for the CDR3 is TGTGCCTGGGAAAGCGGGACAGGGGCCTACAATGAGCAGTTCTTC. V usage is TRBV30 and J usage is TRBJ2-1; the match to TRBD1 covers 10 bases. Germline V gives CDR1 GTSNPN, CDR2 SVGIG (reference sequence). J gave up 2 bases and V 5 bases, and 6 bases lay outside the gene matches. The CDR3 spans 15 residues.

V is TRBV4-3 and J is TRBJ1-2, with D maybe TRBD1 (5 bases). Germline values: CDR1 LGHNA, CDR2 YSLEER. Trimming pared 3 bases from V and 9 bases from J, leaving 17 bases between. This CDR3 is 14 amino acids long. In nucleotides, the CDR3 is TGCGCCAGCAGCCAGCTTAGGGACCAAGTTAGCTACACCTTC. Protein: CASSQLRDQVSYTF.

The chain carries TRBV28 and TRBJ1-2, with TRBD1 matching over 7 bases. The CDR3 covers 15 residues. V dropped 7 bases and J dropped 9; count of bases not matched to a gene: 17. CDR1 is MDHEN and CDR2 is SYDVKM in the germline V gene. CDR3 residues: CASTPGEGQNFRYTF. The CDR3 region has the DNA TGTGCCAGCACCCCGGGGGAGGGACAGAACTTTCGCTACACCTTC.

This clone was detected ten times or more. The sample carries other DNA sequences with the same CDR3. The chain carries TRBV7-3 and TRBJ1-1; 7 bases are a match to TRBD1. The CDR3 is 13 residues long. The trim removed 4 bases at V and 3 bases at J, leaving 2 bases unmatched. Per the germline V gene, CDR1 is SGHTA and CDR2 is FQGTGA. The CDR3 nucleotides are TGTGCCAGCAGCTCCGACAGGGACACTGAAGCTTTCTTT. It specifies CASSSDRDTEAFF. Variable domain in full (rest from reference TRBV7-3 and TRBJ1-1): GAGVSQTPSNKVTEKGKYVELRCDPISGHTALYWYRQSLGQGPEFLIYFQGTGAADDSGLPNDRFFAVRPEGSVSTLKIQRTERGDSAVYLCASSSDRDTEAFFGQGTRLTVV.

The chain combines TRBV11-1 with TRBJ2-7; D remains ambiguous. Trimming left V 2 bases short and J 6 bases short, with 11 bases between. Germline V lookup: CDR1 SGHAT, CDR2 FQDESV (reference sequence). This CDR3 has 13 residues. This CDR3 is CASSLIDVSEQYF. CDR3 nucleotide sequence: TGTGCCAGCAGCTTAATTGACGTGAGCGAGCAGTACTTC.

V is TRBV18 and J is TRBJ1-2; 8 bases line up with TRBD1. V shed 3 bases and J 3 bases; nucleotides not matched to a gene: 6. The length of the CDR3 is 15 residues. Germline V CDR1 and CDR2: KGHSH, LQKENI. DNA for the CDR3: TGTGCCAGCTCACCTAGGACAGGGAATGACTATGGCTACACCTTC. Translation: CASSPRTGNDYGYTF.

The chain uses TRBV25-1 and TRBJ1-1, with 7 bases matching TRBD1. The CDR3 extends over 15 amino acids. Germline-derived CDR1 and CDR2 are MGHDK and SYGVNS. The V and J ends lost 4 bases and 2 bases, in that order; junction bases with no gene match: 7. CDR3 DNA sequence: TGTGCCAGCAGTGGCTCAAGACAGGGAAACACTGAAGCTTTCTTT. The encoded protein is CASSGSRQGNTEAFF.

Note on this clone: The sample carries other DNA sequences with the same CDR3. This chain connects TRBV20-1 to TRBJ1-2; D unresolved. The CDR3 is 11 amino acids. Trimming pared 3 bases from V and 5 bases from J, leaving 7 bases between. CDR1 and CDR2 (germline): DFQATT, SNEGSKA (reference sequence). The chain's CDR3 is CSARADYGYTF. The CDR3 DNA is TGCAGTGCTAGGGCAGATTATGGCTACACCTTC.